A single sample gave rise to the 27 T cell receptor beta chains below, sequenced in a study of CXCR3-negative and CXCR3-positive naive CD8 T cells (dated 2019 in TCRdb). Data came from a NextSeq 550. The Human TCR Profiling Kit (MiLaboratory) was used to prepare UMI-labeled 5' RACE TRB cDNA libraries. Each entry corresponds to one CDR3 protein sequence from reads that TCRdb reprocessed, and DNA is not given. Per the sample table, the count is under 45,000 distinct CDR3 sequences. Of the sample, roughly 14% is held by the ten largest clones. Sequenced material: memory CD8+ T cells from blood. In the paper's terms, the cell subset or site label means: conventional CD8+ memory T cells (TMEM), sorted as controls. These receptor sequences come from a human donor in good health. Some clones in this sample may be carry-over from other donors' samples.

The V and J genes are TRBV6-4 and TRBJ2-2. The V gene's germline CDR1 is MRHNA and CDR2 SNTAGT. CDR3 size: 14 residues. CDR3: CASSDSRDTGELFF.

This rearrangement joins TRBV28 to TRBJ1-2; TCRdb's assignment of TRBD1 cannot be checked, as there is no DNA. Germline CDR1 MDHEN, CDR2 SYDVKM. The CDR3 extends over 13 amino acids. This chain's CDR3 is CASSPLGANGYTF.

The chain employs TRBV20-1 and TRBJ2-7; TCRdb's assignment of TRBD2 cannot be checked, as there is no DNA. This CDR3 is 16 amino acids long. The germline gives CDR1 DFQATT, CDR2 SNEGSKA (reference sequence). The chain's CDR3 is CSASPTLADVTYEQYF.

The J gene is TRBJ2-5, the V gene TRBV23-1; the D gene TCRdb calls, TRBD1, cannot be checked with no DNA. TRBV23-1 is given ORF status, its function remaining uncertain. The CDR3 is 15 amino acids. This chain's CDR3 is CASSQSRDEKRAQYF.

CDR3 amino acids: CASRAGGDTYEQYF. The chain is built from TRBV5-6 and TRBJ2-7; TCRdb designates TRBD2, a call that cannot be tested without DNA. The CDR3 covers 14 residues. Germline V gene sequence: CDR1 SGHDT, CDR2 YYEEEE.

The rearrangement joins TRBV28 to TRBJ1-1; TCRdb proposes TRBD1, but this gene call is untestable without DNA. Germline CDR1 MDHEN, CDR2 SYDVKM. The CDR3 consists of 13 residues. The CDR3 loop reads CASTGQGDLKTFF.

The V call is TRBV11-2, the J call TRBJ2-5; with no DNA, the TCRdb D assignment of TRBD2 cannot be verified. This CDR3 has 15 amino acids. The germline gives CDR1 SGHAT, CDR2 FQNNGV. The CDR3 reads CASSRGLAEQETQYF.

The chain combines TRBV29-1 with TRBJ2-7; the D call of TRBD2 rests on TCRdb alone, since no DNA is present to check it. There are 11 residues in the CDR3. Germline-derived CDR1 and CDR2 are SQVTM and ANQGSEA. The CDR3 is CSVEQGPEQYF.

CDR3 loop: CSVETTRTGELFF. This rearrangement joins TRBV29-1 to TRBJ2-2. Germline-derived CDR1 and CDR2 are SQVTM and ANQGSEA. The CDR3 is made up of 13 amino acids.

This sequence joins TRBV27 and TRBJ2-7; the TCRdb call, TRBD1, lacks DNA for checking. From germline, CDR1 is MNHEY and CDR2 SMNVEV (reference sequence). The CDR3 extends over 15 amino acids. The CDR3 spells CASSLSAWGDYEQYF.

The chain combines TRBV5-6 with TRBJ2-1; the TRBD1 assignment by TCRdb is unverifiable without DNA. In germline, CDR1 is SGHDT, CDR2 YYEEEE. The CDR3 length is 16 residues. CDR3 loop: CASSWTAGASYNEQFF.

V gene TRBV15 combines with J gene TRBJ2-1. Germline V CDR1 and CDR2: LNHNV, YYDKDF (reference sequence). The CDR3 totals 13 residues. This CDR3 is CATSRDSALGQFF.

V gene TRBV28 combines with J gene TRBJ2-5. Looked up from germline, CDR1 is MDHEN and CDR2 is SYDVKM. The CDR3 sequence is 13 residues long. This chain's CDR3 is CASSFASQETQYF.

The rearrangement links TRBV7-6 to TRBJ2-7; TCRdb's D call, TRBD2, is unchecked because there is no DNA. This CDR3 has 14 amino acids. Germline V gives CDR1 SGHVS, CDR2 FNYEAQ. The CDR3 spells CASSSLAGAAEQYF.

The gene calls are TRBV7-9 and TRBJ2-3; there is no DNA to check the TCRdb D call of TRBD2. The CDR3 covers 16 residues. Germline V CDR1 and CDR2: SEHNR, FQNEAQ (reference sequence). The CDR3 is CASSAPSGSSTDTQYF.

V gene TRBV2 combines with J gene TRBJ2-5. The germline V gene has CDR1 SNHLY and CDR2 FYNNEI. The CDR3 is 14 residues long. Here the CDR3 reads CASSEVAVEETQYF.

The chain is built from TRBV20-1 and TRBJ2-3; there is no DNA to check the TCRdb D call of TRBD2. The CDR3 is 19 amino acids. The V gene's germline CDR1 is DFQATT and CDR2 SNEGSKA (reference sequence). The CDR3 here is CSARDEERGGGVPTDTQYF.

The rearrangement links TRBV24-1 to TRBJ2-3; with no DNA, the TCRdb D assignment of TRBD2 cannot be verified. Germline lookup yields CDR1 KGHDR and CDR2 SFDVKD. The CDR3 is made up of 18 amino acids. The CDR3 loop reads CATSDLTSGGTSTDTQYF.

V gene TRBV13 combines with J gene TRBJ2-7; the D call of TRBD1 rests on TCRdb alone, since no DNA is present to check it. Germline CDR1 and CDR2: PRHDT and FYEKMQ (reference sequence). This CDR3 region has 15 residues. The CDR3 region is CASSLWGTGGNEQYF.

The CDR3 is CSVDPTSGATDTQYF. J is TRBJ2-3 and V is TRBV29-1; TCRdb's D call, TRBD2, is unchecked because there is no DNA. This CDR3 has 15 amino acids. The germline V gene encodes CDR1 SQVTM and CDR2 ANQGSEA.

J is TRBJ2-7 and V is TRBV29-1; absent DNA, TCRdb's TRBD1 call cannot be checked. Germline V gives CDR1 SQVTM, CDR2 ANQGSEA. The CDR3 runs to 15 residues. CDR3 region: CSVETARDTSYEQYF.

The chain carries TRBV21-1 and TRBJ1-4; as DNA is missing, the TRBD1 call by TCRdb cannot be tested. TRBV21-1 is flagged as a pseudogene. CDR3 length equals 15 residues. The CDR3 reads CASTPDAATNEKLFF.

The rearrangement links TRBV5-1 to TRBJ2-7; checking the TCRdb D call of TRBD2 is not possible without DNA. The germline V gene has CDR1 SGHRS and CDR2 YFSETQ. The CDR3 is 16 amino acids. The CDR3 sequence: CASTLTGLAATYEQYF.

The V call is TRBV19, the J call TRBJ1-1; TCRdb returns TRBD1, unconfirmable since there is no DNA. The CDR3 contains 14 residues. CDR1 LNHDA and CDR2 SQIVND come from the germline V gene (reference sequence). CDR3 residues: CASSLTPGGTEAFF.

The chain carries TRBV13 and TRBJ1-1. There are 12 residues in the CDR3. CDR1 and CDR2 from the germline V gene are PRHDT and FYEKMQ (reference sequence). CDR3 residues: CASSLGNTEAFF.

The chain recombines TRBV6-2 or TRBV6-3 with TRBJ1-6; the TCRdb D gene call, TRBD1, has no DNA to confirm it. This CDR3 region has 15 residues. In germline, CDR1 is MNHEY, CDR2 SVGEGT. This chain's CDR3 is CASRPPQGSTSPLHF.

The chain joins TRBV6-2 or TRBV6-3 to TRBJ1-5. CDR1 and CDR2 (germline): MNHEY, SVGEGT. The CDR3 length is 17 residues. CDR3 sequence reads: CASSYSEIPYSNQPQHF.